What follows are 26 T cell receptor beta chains derived from one specimen sequenced in a study of T-cell reconstitution after alpha-beta-depleted transplantation in children. As it was prepared, the TCRbeta library received unique molecular identifiers. Each CDR3 protein is one row after TCRdb ran MiXCR on the PCR reads. This sample has about 460,000 distinct CDR3 sequences, with approximately 10% found just once. Material: PBMCs, mostly from graft donor cells, obtained 180 days after TCRalphabeta/CD19-depleted stem cell transplant. All receptors come from a female patient between 2 and 15 years old who had a stem cell transplant for aplastic anemia, so the T cells may come from the graft donor.

In this sample, this clonotype turned up many times. The rearrangement joins TRBV7-9 to TRBJ2-1; 10 positions match TRBD2. Per the germline V gene, CDR1 is SEHNR and CDR2 is FQNEAQ (reference sequence). The V and J ends lost 5 bases and 7 bases, in that order; junction bases with no gene match: 11. This CDR3 is built from 16 residues. The CDR3 here is CASSPEFSSGSNEQFF. The CDR3 nucleotides are TGTGCCAGCAGCCCCGAATTTTCTAGCGGGAGTAATGAGCAGTTCTTC. Variable domain in full (rest from reference TRBV7-9 and TRBJ2-1): DTGVSQNPRHKITKRGQNVTFRCDPISEHNRLYWYRQTLGQGPEFLTYFQNEAQLEKSRLLSDRFSAERPKGSFSTLEIQRTEQGDSAMYLCASSPEFSSGSNEQFFGPGTRLTVL.

This clonotype was observed a few times. For the CDR3, the DNA is TGTGCCAGCAGCTCATTCGGGACAGGGGGAGAAGCTTTCTTT. Protein sequence: CASSSFGTGGEAFF. This sequence joins TRBV7-9 and TRBJ1-1, with 11 bases fitting TRBD1. The CDR3 has 14 amino acids. Per germline, CDR1 SEHNR and CDR2 FQNEAQ (reference sequence). The V gene end was trimmed by 4 bases and the J gene end by 8 bases; junction bases not matched to a gene: 6.

This clonotype was observed a few times. V and J are TRBV20-1 and TRBJ1-5; a possible D gene is TRBD1 (6 bases). CDR1 is DFQATT, CDR2 SNEGSKA, per germline (reference sequence). This CDR3 is 14 amino acids long. Trimming took 1 base from V and 6 from J, leaving 13 bases between them. This CDR3 reads CSARGVQGGQPQHF. The CDR3 DNA follows: TGCAGTGCTAGAGGTGTACAGGGAGGTCAGCCCCAGCATTTT.

The V and J genes are TRBV3-1 and TRBJ1-2; TRBD1 is a possible D gene (6 bases). Germline V gene lookup returns CDR1 LGHDT and CDR2 YNNKEL (reference sequence). The ends were cut back, 2 bases at V and 4 bases at J, with 23 bases in the middle. The CDR3 contains 18 residues. The CDR3 loop is CASSQQRSAGGEVYGYTF. CDR3 coding DNA: TGTGCCAGCAGCCAACAGCGATCGGCGGGGGGCGAGGTCTATGGCTACACCTTC.

This clonotype was detected only a few times. The chain links TRBV6-2 or TRBV6-3 to TRBJ1-1, with D unclear. Germline loops: CDR1 MNHEY, CDR2 SVGEGT. The CDR3 runs to 13 residues. V lost 3 bases and J 1 base, leaving 6 bases between the germline ends. DNA of the CDR3: TGTGCCAGCAGTTATTTCGAGAACACTGAAGCTTTCTTT. This translates into CASSYFENTEAFF.

This clonotype was observed at least ten times. The chain combines TRBV12-3 or TRBV12-4 with TRBJ2-1, with TRBD1 matching 9 bases. V dropped 8 bases and J dropped 6; count of bases not matched to a gene: 2. This CDR3 has 12 amino acids. In DNA form, the CDR3 reads TGTGCCAGCTGGGACAGGGTCAATGAGCAGTTCTTC. Residues: CASWDRVNEQFF.

A few counts support this clonotype. The chain joins TRBV12-3 or TRBV12-4 to TRBJ2-3, with no clear D. The V gene lost 8 bases and the J gene lost 4 bases, with 16 bases spanning the gap. The CDR3 contains 14 residues. The CDR3 DNA reads as TGTGCCAGCTACCTAACTCTAAATGCAGATACGCAGTATTTT. This encodes CASYLTLNADTQYF.

V gene TRBV7-8 combines with J gene TRBJ2-5; weak D call: TRBD1 (6 bases). V was pared by 4 bases and J by 9 bases, with 15 bases between. The germline CDR1 and CDR2 sequences are SGHVS and FQNEAQ. The CDR3 runs to 13 residues. The CDR3 DNA is TGTGCCAGCAGCTGGGGGCGGATTGAGGCCCAGTACTTC. The encoded protein is CASSWGRIEAQYF.

In its sample, this clonotype was seen many times. The chain joins TRBV12-3 or TRBV12-4 to TRBJ1-2, with D perhaps matching TRBD1 (6 bases). The V gene lost 6 bases and the J gene lost 4 bases, with 12 bases spanning the gap. The CDR3 length is 13 residues. This chain's CDR3 is CASSFRGGYGYTF. For the CDR3, the DNA is TGTGCCAGCAGCTTCAGGGGCGGCTATGGCTACACCTTC.

The chain is built from TRBV20-1 and TRBJ1-3; TRBD1 is a possible D gene (5 bases). V was shortened by 2 bases and J by 2 bases, with 7 bases between the two germline ends. Germline V gene data show CDR1 as DFQATT and CDR2 as SNEGSKA (reference sequence). CDR3 length equals 13 residues. CDR3 in DNA: TGCAGTGCTAGACGCAGGGCTGGAAACACCATATATTTT. It is translated as CSARRRAGNTIYF.

This clonotype was counted only a few times. This rearrangement joins TRBV30 to TRBJ1-5; D unresolved. V lost 2 bases to trimming and J lost 6 bases, with 11 bases between them. Germline V lookup: CDR1 GTSNPN, CDR2 SVGIG (reference sequence). The CDR3 sequence is 13 residues long. CDR3 sequence: CAWSPDASQPQHF. CDR3 in DNA: TGTGCCTGGAGTCCGGACGCAAGTCAGCCCCAGCATTTT.

This clonotype was counted ten times or more. The chain joins TRBV29-1 to TRBJ2-7, with D hard to call. CDR3 length equals 13 residues. The V gene lost 1 base and the J gene lost 0 bases, with 7 bases spanning the gap. The germline CDR1 and CDR2 sequences are SQVTM and ANQGSEA. The CDR3 nucleotides are TGCAGCGTTGAAGGTGTTAGCTCCTACGAGCAGTACTTC. Amino acid sequence: CSVEGVSSYEQYF.

This clonotype turned up a few times. The gene calls are TRBV6-2 or TRBV6-3 and TRBJ2-7, with TRBD2 matching over 7 bases. V dropped 6 bases and J dropped 3; count of bases not matched to a gene: 8. The germline V gene encodes CDR1 MNHEY and CDR2 SVGEGT. This CDR3 spans 14 amino acids. The CDR3 spells CASSSRRGSYEQYV. As DNA, the CDR3 is TGTGCCAGCAGCTCCCGGCGGGGGAGCTACGAGCAGTACGTC.

This clonotype was counted ten times or more. The chain carries TRBV7-9 and TRBJ2-7; D unresolved. The V and J ends lost 4 bases and 2 bases respectively, with 3 bases between them. This CDR3 is 11 amino acids long. Germline CDR1 is SEHNR and CDR2 is FQNEAQ (reference sequence). Here the CDR3 DNA reads TGTGCCAGCAGCTCGACCTACGAGCAGTACTTC. Amino acid sequence: CASSSTYEQYF.

The rearrangement uses TRBV12-3 or TRBV12-4 and TRBJ2-7; 7 bases align to TRBD1. The CDR3 is made up of 16 amino acids. V shed 1 base, J shed 2 bases, and the junction held 8 bases outside the gene matches. The CDR3 region is CASSLGSAGGTYEQYV. CDR3 sequence (DNA): TGTGCCAGCAGTTTAGGATCCGCAGGGGGTACCTACGAGCAGTACGTC.

The rearrangement links TRBV20-1 to TRBJ2-1, with 14 bases lining up with TRBD2. With V trimmed by 1 base and J by 2 bases, 4 bases remained unmatched. The CDR3 contains 17 residues. Germline lookup yields CDR1 DFQATT and CDR2 SNEGSKA (reference sequence). The CDR3 spells CSARARGLAGAYNEQFF. CDR3 in DNA: TGCAGTGCTAGAGCGCGGGGACTAGCGGGGGCCTACAATGAGCAGTTCTTC.

This clonotype was counted between two and nine times. The V and J genes are TRBV6-5 and TRBJ1-3; D is unresolved. V gave up 0 bases and J gave up 4 bases, with 4 bases separating them. The CDR3 covers 13 residues. The germline V gene has CDR1 MNHEY and CDR2 SVGAGI. CDR3 in DNA: TGTGCCAGCAGTTACTCGAACGGAAACACCATATATTTT. Protein: CASSYSNGNTIYF.

This clonotype was seen a handful of times. DNA for the CDR3: TGCAGTGCTAGAGGGCAGCCAGGGGGCTACTCTGGAAACACCATATATTTT. It is translated as CSARGQPGGYSGNTIYF. The V gene is TRBV20-1, the J gene TRBJ1-3, with TRBD1 matching 8 bases. The CDR3 covers 17 residues. The ends lost 1 base at V and 0 bases at J; junction bases unmatched: 8. The germline CDR1 and CDR2 sequences are DFQATT and SNEGSKA (reference sequence).

This clonotype has at least ten counts. The chain links TRBV12-3 or TRBV12-4 to TRBJ1-2; D gene uncertain. V was cut by 6 bases and J by 0 bases, with 8 bases left in between. The CDR3 is 13 residues long. CDR3 loop: CASSTNANYGYTF. The CDR3 DNA reads as TGTGCCAGCAGCACCAATGCTAACTATGGCTACACCTTC.

The DNA of the CDR3 is TGTGCCAGCAGCTTAGATAGGAGGGCCTCCGGGGAGCTGTTTTTT. It specifies CASSLDRRASGELFF. The chain has TRBV7-2 and TRBJ2-2; D might be TRBD2 (6 bases). The germline V gene encodes CDR1 SGHTA and CDR2 FQGNSA. The ends were cut back, 1 base at V and 6 bases at J, with 12 bases in the middle. This CDR3 spans 15 amino acids.

The sample holds a few counts of this clonotype. J is TRBJ2-5 and V is TRBV4-3; 7 bases are shared with TRBD2. Germline lookup yields CDR1 LGHNA and CDR2 YSLEER. The junction had 4 bases not matched to a gene; V was cut back by 1 base and J by 5 bases. The CDR3 loop spans 14 amino acids. CDR3 sequence (DNA): TGCGCCAGCAGCCAAGTTTTGGGGGGGGAGACCCAGTACTTC. This codes for CASSQVLGGETQYF.

The chain employs TRBV28 and TRBJ2-1; 8 nucleotides align to TRBD1. V lost 3 bases, J lost 6 bases, and 1 base stayed unmatched. This CDR3 spans 13 amino acids. CDR1 and CDR2 from the germline V gene are MDHEN and SYDVKM. The CDR3 DNA sequence: TGTGCCAGCAGTTTCGGACAGGGCAATGAGCAGTTCTTC. This gives the protein CASSFGQGNEQFF.

The rearrangement links TRBV11-2 to TRBJ1-3; D might be TRBD1 (5 bases). The CDR3 has 18 amino acids. The V gene lost 1 base and the J gene lost 0 bases, with 16 bases spanning the gap. The germline V gene has CDR1 SGHAT and CDR2 FQNNGV. The CDR3 here is CASSLVRGTESSGNTIYF. The CDR3 DNA reads TGTGCCAGCAGCTTAGTCCGCGGGACGGAGTCCTCTGGAAACACCATATATTTT. Based on the CDR3 plus reference TRBV11-2 and TRBJ1-3, the full variable domain is EAGVAQSPRYKIIEKRQSVAFWCNPISGHATLYWYQQILGQGPKLLIQFQNNGVVDDSQLPKDRFSAERLKGVDSTLKIQPAKLEDSAVYLCASSLVRGTESSGNTIYFGEGSWLTVV.

This clonotype was seen only a few times. CDR3 nucleotides: TGTGCCAGCACCAGTTGGGGGGGAGGGCCAGATACGCAGTATTTT. Its protein is CASTSWGGGPDTQYF. The chain recombines TRBV28 with TRBJ2-3; 7 bases line up with TRBD2. Germline trimming cut 7 bases from V and 4 bases from J; bases unmatched to any gene: 11. The germline CDR1 and CDR2 sequences are MDHEN and SYDVKM. The CDR3 contains 15 residues.

This clonotype was seen at least ten times. V is TRBV7-9 and J is TRBJ2-1; 8 bases are a match to TRBD2. The CDR3 has 14 residues. Germline-derived CDR1 and CDR2 are SEHNR and FQNEAQ (reference sequence). J gave up 4 bases and V 3 bases, and 2 bases lay outside the gene matches. CDR3 in amino acids: CASSFGGGYNEQFF. CDR3 sequence (DNA): TGTGCCAGCAGCTTCGGGGGGGGTTACAATGAGCAGTTCTTC.

The genes are TRBV4-3 and TRBJ2-7, with a tentative D call TRBD1 (7 bases). CDR1 and CDR2 (germline): LGHNA, YSLEER. The CDR3 contains 15 residues. V lost 2 bases and J 4 bases, leaving 15 bases between the germline ends. The chain's CDR3 is CASSQNSRGDYEQYF. The CDR3 bases are TGCGCCAGCAGCCAAAACTCCAGGGGGGATTACGAGCAGTACTTC.